This T cell receptor beta chain was recovered during a study of blood T cell repertoires in COVID-19. Turning to the study itself: Donors in the United States, Italy and Spain gave samples during acute or convalescent COVID-19.

Sequencing was performed with immunoSEQ multiplex PCR; in TCRdb, only in-frame clones are kept and a portion is missing. This sample carries 52,000 or so clones, roughly nine tenths of them seen once, and the ten largest clones take approximately 8.4%. The CDR3 sequence is 16 residues long. From germline, CDR1 is KGHDR and CDR2 SFDVKD. Trimming removed 2 bases from V and 4 bases from J; junction bases left unmatched: 7. Sequenced sample: peripheral blood. This chain links TRBV24-1 with TRBJ2-1; 7 bases are a match to TRBD1. This TCR came from a woman in her 70s with active COVID-19. CDR3 region: CATSDYRDRVYNEQFF. The DNA for the CDR3 is TGTGCCACCAGTGATTACCGGGACAGAGTGTACAATGAGCAGTTCTTC.